The clone carrying this T cell receptor beta chain was observed a few times. This sample stems from a study of human T cells and chemical hapten exposure. In TCRdb, the RACE reads were re-called with MiXCR into one record per CDR3 protein. This table has a few hundred thousand distinct CDR3 sequences, about 5.4% appearing once. V was clipped by 5 bases and J by 5 bases; unmatched bases: 9. The CDR3 runs to 15 residues. CDR1 DFQATT and CDR2 SNEGSKA come from the germline V gene (reference sequence). Time point here: pre-sensitization, week 0. Regarding treatment: therapeutic diphenylcyclopropenone sensitization with weekly scalp DPC. Before extraction, the whole blood was not fractionated, and total RNA was taken from it.

Source: whole blood, taken in connection with sensitization to the hapten diphenylcyclopropenone (DPC). The sequence came from a woman aged 18-29 years with alopecia areata. Some clones in this sample may be carry-over from other donors' samples. The chain combines TRBV20-1 with TRBJ2-5; 12 bases are a match to TRBD2. The CDR3 spells CSALPWTSGEETQYF. For the CDR3, the DNA is TGCAGTGCTCTCCCCTGGACTAGCGGGGAGGAGACCCAGTACTTC.